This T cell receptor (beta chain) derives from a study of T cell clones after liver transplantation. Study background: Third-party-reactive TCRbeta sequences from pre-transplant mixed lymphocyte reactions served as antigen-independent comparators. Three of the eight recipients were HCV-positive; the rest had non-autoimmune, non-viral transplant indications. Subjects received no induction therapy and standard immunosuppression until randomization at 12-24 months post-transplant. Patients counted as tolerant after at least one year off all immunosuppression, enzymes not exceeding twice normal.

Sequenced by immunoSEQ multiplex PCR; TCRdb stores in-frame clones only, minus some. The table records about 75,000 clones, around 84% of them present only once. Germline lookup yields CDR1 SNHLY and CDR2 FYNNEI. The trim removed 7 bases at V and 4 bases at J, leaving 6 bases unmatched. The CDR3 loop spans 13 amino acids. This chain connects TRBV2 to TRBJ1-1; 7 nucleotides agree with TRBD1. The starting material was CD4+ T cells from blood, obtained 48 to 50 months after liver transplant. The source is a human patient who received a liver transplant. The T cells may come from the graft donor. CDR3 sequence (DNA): TGTGCCAGCAATCGACAGGGAACCACTGAAGCTTTCTTT. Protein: CASNRQGTTEAFF.